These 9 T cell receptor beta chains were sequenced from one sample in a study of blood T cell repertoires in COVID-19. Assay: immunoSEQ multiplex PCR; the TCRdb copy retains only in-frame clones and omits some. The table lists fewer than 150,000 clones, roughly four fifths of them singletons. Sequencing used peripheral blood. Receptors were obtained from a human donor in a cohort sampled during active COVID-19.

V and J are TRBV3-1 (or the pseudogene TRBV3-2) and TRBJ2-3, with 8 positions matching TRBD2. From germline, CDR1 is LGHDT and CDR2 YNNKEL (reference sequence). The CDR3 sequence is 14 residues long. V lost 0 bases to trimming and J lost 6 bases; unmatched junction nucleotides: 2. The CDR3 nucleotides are TGTGCCAGCAGCCAAGAGAAGCGGGGGGATACGCAGTATTTT. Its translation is CASSQEKRGDTQYF.

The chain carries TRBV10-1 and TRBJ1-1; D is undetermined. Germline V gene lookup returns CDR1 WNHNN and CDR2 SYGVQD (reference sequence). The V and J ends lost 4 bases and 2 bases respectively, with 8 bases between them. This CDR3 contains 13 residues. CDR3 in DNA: TGCGCCAGCAGTGTGATGGCAAACACTGAAGCTTTCTTT. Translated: CASSVMANTEAFF.

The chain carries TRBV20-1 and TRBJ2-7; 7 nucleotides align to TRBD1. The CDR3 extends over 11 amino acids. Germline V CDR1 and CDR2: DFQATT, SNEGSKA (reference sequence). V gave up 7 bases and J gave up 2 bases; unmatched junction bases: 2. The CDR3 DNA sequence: TGCAGTGTCGGGACAGCCTACGAGCAGTACTTC. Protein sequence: CSVGTAYEQYF.

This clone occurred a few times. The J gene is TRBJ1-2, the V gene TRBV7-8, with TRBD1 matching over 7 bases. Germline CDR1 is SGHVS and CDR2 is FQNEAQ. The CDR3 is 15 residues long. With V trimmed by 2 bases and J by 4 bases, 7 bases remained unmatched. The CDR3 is CASSLRLQGSYGYTF. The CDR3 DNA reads TGTGCCAGCAGCTTACGCCTACAGGGGAGCTATGGCTACACCTTC. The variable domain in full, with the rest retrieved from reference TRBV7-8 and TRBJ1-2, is GAGVSQSPRYKVAKRGQDVALRCDPISGHVSLFWYQQALGQGPEFLTYFQNEAQLDKSGLPSDRFFAERPEGSVSTLKIQRTQQEDSAVYLCASSLRLQGSYGYTFGSGTRLTVV.

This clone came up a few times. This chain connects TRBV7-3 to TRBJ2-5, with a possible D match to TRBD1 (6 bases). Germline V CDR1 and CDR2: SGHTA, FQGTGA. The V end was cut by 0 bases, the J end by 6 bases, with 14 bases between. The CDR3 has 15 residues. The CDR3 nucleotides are TGTGCCAGCAGCTTAACAGGACAGAGATCCCAGACCCAGTACTTC. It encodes CASSLTGQRSQTQYF. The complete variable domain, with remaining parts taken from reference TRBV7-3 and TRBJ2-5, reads GAGVSQTPSNKVTEKGKYVELRCDPISGHTALYWYRQSLGQGPEFLIYFQGTGAADDSGLPNDRFFAVRPEGSVSTLKIQRTERGDSAVYLCASSLTGQRSQTQYFGPGTRLLVL.

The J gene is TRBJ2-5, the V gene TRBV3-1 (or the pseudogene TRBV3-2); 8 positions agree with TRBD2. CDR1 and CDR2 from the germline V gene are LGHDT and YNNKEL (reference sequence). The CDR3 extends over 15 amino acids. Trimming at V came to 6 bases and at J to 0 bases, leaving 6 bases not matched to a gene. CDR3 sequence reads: CASSWAGGYQETQYF. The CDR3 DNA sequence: TGTGCCAGCAGTTGGGCGGGGGGCTACCAAGAGACCCAGTACTTC.

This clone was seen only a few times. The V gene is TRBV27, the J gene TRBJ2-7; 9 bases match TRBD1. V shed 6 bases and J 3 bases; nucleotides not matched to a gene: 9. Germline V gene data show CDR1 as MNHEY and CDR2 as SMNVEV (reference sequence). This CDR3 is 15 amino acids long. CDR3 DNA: TGTGCCAGCAGGCCTAATACAGGGGGCGTCTACGAGCAGTACTTC. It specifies CASRPNTGGVYEQYF.

This CDR3 is CASSSQRGSTWYEQYF. The CDR3, as DNA: TGTGCCAGCAGCTCCCAGCGGGGGTCCACCTGGTACGAGCAGTACTTC. This chain joins TRBV11-2 and TRBJ2-7; TRBD2 aligns across 8 bases. This CDR3 has 16 residues. Trimming cost V 4 bases and J 4 bases; bases outside gene matches: 12. Germline lookup yields CDR1 SGHAT and CDR2 FQNNGV. The whole variable domain, remainder taken from reference TRBV11-2 and TRBJ2-7, is EAGVAQSPRYKIIEKRQSVAFWCNPISGHATLYWYQQILGQGPKLLIQFQNNGVVDDSQLPKDRFSAERLKGVDSTLKIQPAKLEDSAVYLCASSSQRGSTWYEQYFGPGTRLTVT.

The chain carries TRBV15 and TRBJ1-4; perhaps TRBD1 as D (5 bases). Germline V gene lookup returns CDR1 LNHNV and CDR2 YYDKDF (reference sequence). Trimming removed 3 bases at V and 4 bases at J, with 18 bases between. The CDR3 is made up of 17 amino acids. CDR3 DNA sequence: TGTGCCACCAGCAGCCAAATCTTACGGGGGGGTAATGAAAAACTGTTTTTT. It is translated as CATSSQILRGGNEKLFF.